This T cell receptor beta chain derives from a study of cytomegalovirus exposure and HLA in healthy donors. Looking at the study overall: The use of the same platform for the 110 or so validation repertoires and the roughly 630 first-cohort repertoires was reported by a later analysis.

While the first cohort had hundreds of subjects, the donors belonged to the separate validation cohort of about 120 subjects. Comment on this clone: Its antigen is undetermined.

Study-wide results and caveats: The tendency of first-cohort TCR clusters to co-occur in the 120 or so validation repertoires emerged from a later analysis. It was confirmed in vitro that three of the CMV-associated chains were specific for CMV antigens.

Profiling relied on immunoSEQ multiplex PCR, and the TCRdb table lists in-frame clones only, not all of them. This table has about 65,000 clones, about 94% appearing once. Germline V gene sequence: CDR1 LGHNA, CDR2 YSLEER. V trimming: 4 bases; J trimming: 4 bases; junction bases outside the gene matches: 1. CDR3 length equals 14 residues. This clonotype was obtained from a young man in good health and CMV-seropositive. The gene calls are TRBV4-3 and TRBJ1-4; 9 bases match TRBD1. The sequencing sample was made of PBMCs. CDR3: CASSPGQGNEKLFF. The CDR3 DNA reads TGCGCCAGCAGCCCGGGACAGGGTAATGAAAAACTGTTTTTT.